What follows is one TCR beta chain and its context. The assay was immunoSEQ multiplex PCR, and TCRdb's table has in-frame clones only and misses some. This table holds tens of thousands of clones, around 78% found once. The CDR3 is 14 amino acids. V lost 0 bases, J lost 5 bases, and 4 bases stayed unmatched. Germline V gene lookup returns CDR1 SGDLS and CDR2 YYNGEE. The entry originates in a study of memory CD4+ T cells and cytomegalovirus serostatus. The sort gate was single viable CD3+CD4+CD8-CD45RO+ cells for memory CD4+ T cells. CMV serostatus came from serum IgG against pp150, pp28, p38, p52. Sequencing used memory CD4+ T cells from blood. V gene TRBV9 combines with J gene TRBJ1-2; 7 bases are shared with TRBD1. The TCR originated in an adult in good health and CMV-seronegative. CDR3 protein: CASSVETGFYGYTF. CDR3 in DNA: TGTGCCAGCAGCGTAGAGACAGGGTTTTATGGCTACACCTTC.